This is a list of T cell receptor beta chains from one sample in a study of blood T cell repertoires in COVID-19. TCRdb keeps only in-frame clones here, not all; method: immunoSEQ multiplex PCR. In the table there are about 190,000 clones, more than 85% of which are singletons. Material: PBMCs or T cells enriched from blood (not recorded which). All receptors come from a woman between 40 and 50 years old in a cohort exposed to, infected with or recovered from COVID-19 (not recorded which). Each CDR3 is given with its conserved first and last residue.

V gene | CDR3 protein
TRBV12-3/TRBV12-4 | CASSGQSQGGYTF
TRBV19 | CASNGQDYGYTF
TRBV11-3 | CASSLEGHGNSPLHF
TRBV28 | CASSLAGTPYEQYF
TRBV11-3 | CASSLATGTEAFF
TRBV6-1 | CASSDAGRSGNTIYF
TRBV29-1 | CSVAPRGLYEQYF
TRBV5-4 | CASSPSRGRSYEQYF
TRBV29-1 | CSEGQQETQYF
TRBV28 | CASSARRGRTGELFF
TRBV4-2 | CASSQGAANEQFF
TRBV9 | CASSPRGGGMDIQYF
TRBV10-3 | CAIKIRTGANEKLFF